This TCR beta chain was recorded in a study of blood T cells in healthy people across ages. This clonotype has only a few counts. It was with a sample-barcoded 5' primer and a J-beta primer mix that a second PCR of about 6 to 12 cycles was run. MiXCR, applied by TCRdb to the 5' RACE reads, yields one record per CDR3 protein. The table lists 550,000 to 650,000 distinct CDR3 sequences, about 25% of them singletons, with about 3.3% in the top ten. These data also formed part of another study, on T cells of mothers and their children. That paper states: Input to cDNA synthesis comprised all extracted RNA, at a ratio of around 1.5 ug per 15 ul. The study found thymic selection shapes TCR recombination output similarly in related and unrelated pairs.

The specimen sequenced was blood. The clonotype comes from a boy aged 2-15 years in good health.

CDR3 sequence (DNA): TGTGCCATTAAGGAGGGAATTTCCTACGAGCAGTACTTC. Residues: CAIKEGISYEQYF. The V gene is TRBV10-3, the J gene TRBJ2-7, with a tentative D call TRBD2 (6 bases). Germline V lookup: CDR1 ENHRY, CDR2 SYGVKD. The CDR3 sequence is 13 residues long. The V and J ends lost 9 bases and 1 base respectively, with 13 bases between them.